Shown below are 9 T cell receptor beta chains from a single sample sequenced in a study of Ad26.COV2.S vaccination and SARS-CoV-2 variants. Repertoires were generated with immunoSEQ multiplex PCR, while TCRdb's copy carries only in-frame clones and drops some. The sample lists under 95,000 clones; 82% were seen once. The material sequenced was peripheral blood, taken after recovery from COVID-19. The receptor source for this set is a human donor who had recovered from COVID-19.

The gene calls are TRBV7-9 and TRBJ2-5; no definite D call. CDR3 length: 15 residues. V was cut by 1 base and J by 2 bases, with 11 bases left in between. Germline V lookup: CDR1 SEHNR, CDR2 FQNEAQ (reference sequence). The CDR3 loop is CASSLDAGYQETQYF. Written as DNA, the CDR3 is TGTGCCAGCAGCTTAGATGCAGGCTATCAAGAGACCCAGTACTTC.

This clone was found a few times. This chain uses TRBV6-2 or TRBV6-3 with TRBJ2-7; 7 bases line up with TRBD2. The CDR3 sequence is 15 residues long. In germline, CDR1 is MNHEY, CDR2 SVGEGT. The J segment lost 2 bases and the V segment lost 5 bases, leaving 9 bases of the junction unmatched. The CDR3 protein is CASSGPGLSTYEQYF. DNA for the CDR3: TGTGCCAGCAGTGGACCGGGACTATCAACCTACGAGCAGTACTTC.

The rearrangement uses TRBV4-2 and TRBJ2-3; 11 bases fit TRBD2. Trimming removed 0 bases from V and 0 bases from J; junction bases left unmatched: 23. Germline CDR1 LGHNA, CDR2 YNFKEQ. This CDR3 comprises 24 residues. The CDR3 DNA sequence: TGTGCCAGCAGCCAAGACGATAGACCTGGGGTGTATGAAGGGACTAGCGGAAGCACAGATACGCAGTATTTT. Its translation is CASSQDDRPGVYEGTSGSTDTQYF.

The rearrangement links TRBV9 to TRBJ2-1; TRBD2 agrees at 7 bases. The CDR3 is 17 residues long. Trimming at V came to 3 bases and at J to 0 bases, leaving 9 bases not matched to a gene. Per the germline V gene, CDR1 is SGDLS and CDR2 is YYNGEE. CDR3 nucleotides: TGTGCCAGCAGCGCAGATTCTGGCGGGAGCTCCTACAATGAGCAGTTCTTC. Its translation is CASSADSGGSSYNEQFF. The complete variable domain, with remaining parts taken from reference TRBV9 and TRBJ2-1, reads DSGVTQTPKHLITATGQRVTLRCSPRSGDLSVYWYQQSLDQGLQFLIQYYNGEERAKGNILERFSAQQFPDLHSELNLSSLELGDSALYFCASSADSGGSSYNEQFFGPGTRLTVL.

This chain connects TRBV6-4 to TRBJ2-3; 7 nucleotides match TRBD2. Trimming cost V 5 bases and J 1 base; bases outside gene matches: 3. Germline V gives CDR1 MRHNA, CDR2 SNTAGT. The CDR3 runs 14 residues. CDR3 in DNA: TGTGCCAGCAGTACTAGCGCGGGCACAGATACGCAGTATTTT. Translated: CASSTSAGTDTQYF.

The rearrangement uses TRBV24-1 and TRBJ1-3; D is unclear. Trimming pared 6 bases from V and 2 bases from J, leaving 7 bases between. The germline V gene encodes CDR1 KGHDR and CDR2 SFDVKD. The CDR3 sequence is 13 residues long. The CDR3 loop reads CATSNQPGNTIYF. CDR3 coding DNA: TGTGCCACCAGTAATCAACCTGGAAACACCATATATTTT.

CDR3 bases: TGTGCCACCCGGGGAGGAAGTAATGAAAAACTGTTTTTT. This sequence encodes CATRGGSNEKLFF. The chain employs TRBV10-3 and TRBJ1-4; no definite D call. This CDR3 has 13 residues. Per germline, CDR1 ENHRY and CDR2 SYGVKD. Between the trimmed V and J ends, which lost 10 bases and 4 bases, there was a span of 13 bases.

The chain recombines TRBV4-1 with TRBJ1-2; the D is unclear. The CDR3 loop spans 18 amino acids. Deletions cut 2 bases from V and 0 bases from J, with 19 bases between. Per germline, CDR1 MGHRA and CDR2 YSYEKL. The chain's CDR3 is CASSQRASWTPANYGYTF. As DNA, the CDR3 is TGCGCCAGCAGCCAAAGAGCCAGTTGGACGCCTGCTAACTATGGCTACACCTTC.

The chain is built from TRBV27 and TRBJ1-1; no reliable D call. CDR3 length: 12 residues. The germline V gene has CDR1 MNHEY and CDR2 SMNVEV (reference sequence). Deletions cut 8 bases from V and 10 bases from J, with 17 bases between. The DNA of the CDR3 is TGTGCCAGCGCCTCGGGGAGAGGAGGAGCTTTCTTT. The encoded protein is CASASGRGGAFF.